One sample yielded the 12 T cell receptor beta chains listed below, sequenced in a study of regulatory T cells in long-lasting Graves disease. Time point in this sample: newly diagnosed GD, antithyroid drugs for less than 3 months. PBMCs were the source of the RNA used for TCR sequencing. Researchers made TCR beta libraries by using iRepertoire HTBI primers and running Arm-PCR on CDR3 regions. TCRdb reprocessed the multiplex PCR reads with MiXCR, giving one entry per CDR3 protein. The sample has about 620,000 distinct CDR3 sequences, about 16% seen once; the top ten hold around 19%. This sample also belongs to another study, concerning T cells in Graves' hyperthyroidism and ophthalmopathy.

The starting material was peripheral blood mononuclear cells (PBMCs), obtained at new diagnosis, from a patient treated with antithyroid drugs. These receptors were collected from a woman in her 30s with Graves disease.

The chain combines TRBV6-1 with TRBJ2-5; perhaps TRBD2 as D (7 bases). Germline V gene sequence: CDR1 MNHNS, CDR2 SASEGT. Trimming cost V 6 bases and J 6 bases, with 20 bases left between them. There are 15 residues in the CDR3. CDR3 amino acids: CASRDPGGGAQTQYF. As DNA, the CDR3 is TGTGCCAGCAGAGATCCTGGGGGGGGCGCCCAGACCCAGTACTTC.

The table lists this clonotype with many counts. J is TRBJ2-7 and V is TRBV11-2; no reliable D call. This CDR3 is 12 amino acids long. Germline-derived CDR1 and CDR2 are SGHAT and FQNNGV. V dropped 5 bases and J dropped 8 bases, with 13 bases sitting between them. As DNA, the CDR3 is TGTGCCAGCAGCCCCTCCCGAGCTCAGCAGTACTTC. Its translation: CASSPSRAQQYF.

On this clonotype itself: A much larger clone differs from this one at a single base, so this may be a read error. CDR3 loop: CASRRGLAGGLGMFF. The CDR3 region has the DNA TGTGCCAGCCGTAGAGGACTAGCGGGAGGCCTGGGTATGTTCTTC. This chain connects TRBV28 to TRBJ2-1; 14 bases map to TRBD2. This CDR3 has 15 residues. The germline gives CDR1 MDHEN, CDR2 SYDVKM. The trim removed 8 bases at V and 15 bases at J, leaving 15 bases unmatched.

This clonotype appeared many times. J is TRBJ2-2 and V is TRBV6-1; TRBD2 agrees at 11 bases. The CDR3 is 17 amino acids. Germline lookup yields CDR1 MNHNS and CDR2 SASEGT. With 5 bases clipped from V and 5 bases from J, the junction kept 10 bases outside the gene matches. The CDR3 nucleotides are TGTGCCAGCAGTAGCCTAATACTAGCGGGAGAGACCGGGGAGCTGTTTTTT. This gives the protein CASSSLILAGETGELFF.

In its sample, this clonotype was seen many times. The rearrangement links TRBV7-3 to TRBJ2-3; tentative D call: TRBD2 (6 bases). There are 16 residues in the CDR3. V was clipped by 2 bases and J by 2 bases, with 14 bases between them. The germline CDR1 and CDR2 sequences are SGHTA and FQGTGA. The CDR3 DNA reads as TGTGCCAGCAGCTTACTAGCGCAAACGCCCACAGATACGCAGTATTTT. Protein product: CASSLLAQTPTDTQYF. Full variable domain (rest looked up from reference TRBV7-3 and TRBJ2-3): GAGVSQTPSNKVTEKGKYVELRCDPISGHTALYWYRQSLGQGPEFLIYFQGTGAADDSGLPNDRFFAVRPEGSVSTLKIQRTERGDSAVYLCASSLLAQTPTDTQYFGPGTRLTVL.

V is TRBV6-2 or TRBV6-3 and J is TRBJ1-4; 9 positions match TRBD1. CDR3 length: 15 residues. V shed 0 bases, J shed 7 bases, and the junction held 3 bases outside the gene matches. Looked up from germline, CDR1 is MNHEY and CDR2 is SVGEGT. The CDR3: CASSYSGTGSEKLFF. In nucleotides, the CDR3 is TGTGCCAGCAGTTACTCCGGGACAGGGTCTGAAAAACTGTTTTTT.

The chain recombines TRBV11-3 with TRBJ2-1; D gene unclear. The CDR3 spans 13 residues. V dropped 3 bases and J dropped 6 bases, with 9 bases sitting between them. Germline V gives CDR1 SGHNT, CDR2 YENEEA. CDR3 bases: TGTGCCAGCAGCTTCCAAGTGTCCAATGAGCAGTTCTTC. Translating it yields CASSFQVSNEQFF.

The sample holds many counts of this clonotype. The chain uses TRBV27 and TRBJ1-5; no clear D. The CDR3 covers 14 residues. Per the germline V gene, CDR1 is MNHEY and CDR2 is SMNVEV (reference sequence). V gave up 2 bases and J gave up 4 bases, with 9 bases separating them. In DNA form, the CDR3 reads TGTGCCAGCAGTTTAAGGCTGAATAATCAGCCCCAGCATTTT. It specifies CASSLRLNNQPQHF.

This clonotype was observed many times. One end of the junction does not line up with germline, which may come from a read error. The CDR3 spells CASSITTGANVLTF. The CDR3, as DNA: TGTGCCAGCAGTATAACTACCGGGGCCAACGTCCTGACCTTC. This sequence joins TRBV28 and TRBJ2-6; perhaps D is TRBD1 or TRBD2 (5 bases each). The CDR3 loop spans 14 amino acids. The germline V gene encodes CDR1 MDHEN and CDR2 SYDVKM.

This clonotype was recorded many times. The rearrangement joins TRBV28 to TRBJ2-1, with 8 bases identical to TRBD2. CDR3 length equals 15 residues. Trimming removed 4 bases from V and 10 bases from J; junction bases left unmatched: 12. Germline CDR1 reads MDHEN; CDR2 reads SYDVKM. The CDR3 sequence: CASSSLAGKPTEQFF. CDR3 nucleotides: TGTGCCAGCAGTTCCCTAGCGGGTAAGCCCACGGAGCAGTTCTTC.

CDR3 sequence (DNA): TGTGCCAGCAGGTCTAACAATGTCGGGGCCCAGTACTTC. Translating it yields CASRSNNVGAQYF. The chain couples TRBV7-9 to TRBJ2-5; D is possibly TRBD2 (5 bases). The germline V gene has CDR1 SEHNR and CDR2 FQNEAQ (reference sequence). Trimming took off 6 bases at V and 9 bases at J, with 17 bases between the two ends. The CDR3 length is 13 residues.

At least ten counts were recorded for this clonotype. The gene calls are TRBV10-3 and TRBJ2-7; the D is unclear. The V end lost 11 bases, the J end lost 0 bases, and 14 bases lay between the germline ends. This CDR3 spans 13 amino acids. Germline CDR1 is ENHRY and CDR2 is SYGVKD. CDR3 in amino acids: CAARSADSYEQYF. The CDR3 nucleotides are TGTGCCGCAAGGAGTGCCGACTCCTACGAGCAGTACTTC.